This T cell receptor beta chain originates from a study of blood T cell repertoires in COVID-19. Looking at the study overall: Nucleic acid was either cDNA or gDNA, and it came from T cells, B-cell-depleted T cells, or PBMCs.

Per the authors' pipeline: Reference gene primers were amplified, and this amplification served to estimate nucleated cell counts. The repertoire was sequenced with immunoSEQ multiplex PCR; TCRdb's copy has only in-frame clones and lacks some. V, J and clone size derive from that table, while D and trimming were established from the DNA sequence. This table holds about 100,000 clones, roughly 90% found once. This clonotype was obtained from a human donor with active COVID-19. The donor label of this sample is uncertain. Specimen: peripheral blood.

This CDR3 is CASSLARRRVGVDGYTF. CDR3 bases: TGTGCCAGCAGCTTAGCTAGGAGGAGGGTTGGGGTGGATGGCTACACCTTC. The V and J genes are TRBV7-8 and TRBJ1-2; the D is unclear. V gave up 0 bases and J gave up 6 bases, with 20 bases separating them. Germline V gene sequence: CDR1 SGHVS, CDR2 FQNEAQ. The CDR3 is made up of 17 amino acids.